The 30 T cell receptor beta chains given below trace back to one sample, sequenced in a study of cytomegalovirus exposure and HLA in healthy donors. The PCR ran on 60 Vbeta and 13 Jbeta primers. Assay: immunoSEQ multiplex PCR; the TCRdb copy retains only in-frame clones and omits some. This table lists tens of thousands of clones. The sequencing sample was made of PBMCs. Receptors were obtained from a woman aged 40 to 49 in good health and CMV-seropositive.

The chain links TRBV28 to TRBJ2-4; TRBD2 matches at 10 bases. The CDR3 is made up of 17 amino acids. Trimming took 4 bases from V and 1 from J; bases not matched to a gene: 7. Germline CDR1 MDHEN, CDR2 SYDVKM. CDR3 nucleotides: TGTGCCAGCAGTTCCCGACTAGCGGGCCGGGCCAAAAACATTCAGTACTTC. Translation: CASSSRLAGRAKNIQYF.

The gene calls are TRBV27 and TRBJ2-5; TRBD2 matches at 13 bases. Germline lookup yields CDR1 MNHEY and CDR2 SMNVEV (reference sequence). Germline trimming cut 0 bases from V and 1 base from J; bases unmatched to any gene: 8. The CDR3 covers 19 residues. CDR3 nucleotides: TGTGCCAGCAGTTTATCGGCGCCGGGACTAGCGGGGCCCCAAGAGACCCAGTACTTC. Translated, it gives CASSLSAPGLAGPQETQYF.

V gene TRBV19 combines with J gene TRBJ1-3; 8 positions agree with TRBD1. The CDR3 covers 16 residues. V lost 8 bases and J lost 2; bases outside the gene matches: 11. Per the germline V gene, CDR1 is LNHDA and CDR2 is SQIVND (reference sequence). DNA for the CDR3: TGTGCCAGTCGCCCCTCAGGGGGCGGCACTGGAAACACCATATATTTT. The encoded protein is CASRPSGGGTGNTIYF.

V is TRBV11-3 and J is TRBJ1-2; TRBD1 is a possible D gene (5 bases). V was trimmed by 0 bases and J by 7 bases, leaving 24 bases between them. The germline V gene encodes CDR1 SGHNT and CDR2 YENEEA. The CDR3 consists of 18 residues. CDR3 in DNA: TGTGCCAGCAGCTTAGACGAGACAGATCTTTCGGGTCCTCGTGGCTACACCTTC. It specifies CASSLDETDLSGPRGYTF.

The genes are TRBV25-1 and TRBJ1-5; perhaps TRBD1 as D (5 bases). Germline values: CDR1 MGHDK, CDR2 SYGVNS. Deletions cut 1 base from V and 7 bases from J, with 14 bases between. The CDR3 consists of 15 residues. The CDR3 sequence: CASSESGGVGQPQHF. DNA of the CDR3: TGTGCCAGCAGTGAATCGGGGGGGGTTGGGCAGCCCCAGCATTTT. The full variable domain, completed using reference TRBV25-1 and TRBJ1-5, is EADIYQTPRYLVIGTGKKITLECSQTMGHDKMYWYQQDPGMELHLIHYSYGVNSTEKGDLSSESTVSRIRTEHFPLTLESARPSHTSQYLCASSESGGVGQPQHFGDGTRLSIL.

The rearrangement uses TRBV30 and TRBJ2-7; D uncertain. The V gene's germline CDR1 is GTSNPN and CDR2 SVGIG (reference sequence). V dropped 1 base and J dropped 2 bases, with 6 bases sitting between them. The length of the CDR3 is 12 residues. The CDR3 is CAWSAVPYEQYF. DNA for the CDR3: TGTGCCTGGAGTGCTGTCCCCTACGAGCAGTACTTC.

As for this clone: Relative to the germline gene, one junction end is altered; a read error may explain this. The chain's CDR3 is CASSKDFASGLDF. As DNA, the CDR3 is TGTGCCAGCAGCAAGGACTTCGCCAGCGGTTTGGACTTC. The chain combines TRBV6-1 with TRBJ2-7; maybe TRBD2 (5 bases). This CDR3 has 13 amino acids. Germline loops: CDR1 MNHNS, CDR2 SASEGT.

V is TRBV19 and J is TRBJ1-1; no firm D call. Germline V CDR1 and CDR2: LNHDA, SQIVND (reference sequence). The CDR3 has 12 amino acids. Trimming shortened V by 8 bases and J by 4 bases, and 11 bases separated the two germline ends. CDR3 loop: CASGRGVTEAFF. The CDR3 DNA reads TGTGCCAGTGGTCGGGGAGTCACTGAAGCTTTCTTT. Drawing the rest from reference TRBV19 and TRBJ1-1, the complete variable domain is DGGITQSPKYLFRKEGQNVTLSCEQNLNHDAMYWYRQDPGQGLRLIYYSQIVNDFQKGDIAEGYSVSREKKESFPLTVTSAQKNPTAFYLCASGRGVTEAFFGQGTRLTVV.

The chain recombines TRBV19 with TRBJ1-1, with 7 bases identical to TRBD1. This CDR3 contains 16 residues. V shed 7 bases, J shed 6 bases, and the junction held 17 bases outside the gene matches. Per the germline V gene, CDR1 is LNHDA and CDR2 is SQIVND (reference sequence). In DNA form, the CDR3 reads TGTGCCAGTACCGCCCTCGAGGACAGGCGAGCTTCTGAAGCTTTCTTT. Amino acids: CASTALEDRRASEAFF.

The J gene is TRBJ2-5, the V gene TRBV5-8; TRBD2 is a possible D gene (6 bases). Trimming shortened V by 7 bases and J by 4 bases, and 23 bases separated the two germline ends. This CDR3 is built from 16 residues. Looked up from germline, CDR1 is SGHTS and CDR2 is YDEGEE. Here the CDR3 reads CASRPGERSGGETQYF. CDR3 DNA: TGTGCCAGCCGACCGGGGGAGCGGTCCGGGGGAGAGACCCAGTACTTC.

The rearrangement uses TRBV7-2 and TRBJ2-5, with 9 positions matching TRBD1. Germline V gene data show CDR1 as SGHTA and CDR2 as FQGNSA. V shed 0 bases, J shed 2 bases, and the junction held 19 bases outside the gene matches. The CDR3 is 21 residues long. The CDR3 sequence is CASSLAGGTGRVNLGQETQYF. As DNA, the CDR3 is TGTGCCAGCAGCTTAGCCGGGGGGACAGGGAGAGTGAACCTCGGACAAGAGACCCAGTACTTC.

The V gene is TRBV18, the J gene TRBJ2-7; no definite D call. The CDR3 covers 11 residues. V was pared by 5 bases and J by 6 bases, with 8 bases between. Germline lookup yields CDR1 KGHSH and CDR2 LQKENI. The CDR3 protein is CASSSGGEQYF. CDR3 nucleotide sequence: TGTGCCAGCTCATCGGGTGGCGAGCAGTACTTC.

The rearrangement links TRBV30 to TRBJ2-7; 7 bases are a match to TRBD1. CDR3 length equals 19 residues. The junction had 19 bases not matched to a gene; V was cut back by 0 bases and J by 2 bases. Germline V gene data show CDR1 as GTSNPN and CDR2 as SVGIG (reference sequence). CDR3 sequence: CAWSVPRTGYRLKTYEQYF. CDR3 DNA: TGTGCCTGGAGTGTACCGCGGACAGGCTACCGACTAAAAACCTACGAGCAGTACTTC.

The V and J genes are TRBV5-1 and TRBJ2-5; possible D gene TRBD1, 5 bases. The CDR3 extends over 13 amino acids. Germline V gene sequence: CDR1 SGHRS, CDR2 YFSETQ. V dropped 0 bases and J dropped 5 bases, with 8 bases sitting between them. CDR3 sequence: CASSLAGWETQYF. The CDR3 DNA is TGCGCCAGCAGCTTGGCAGGGTGGGAGACCCAGTACTTC.

This chain links TRBV29-1 with TRBJ1-2, with TRBD1 matching 7 bases. The CDR3 contains 12 residues. V shed 0 bases and J 7 bases; nucleotides not matched to a gene: 2. Germline CDR1 is SQVTM and CDR2 is ANQGSEA. The CDR3 sequence is CSVEEGGLGYTF. The CDR3 coding sequence is TGCAGCGTTGAAGAAGGGGGCCTTGGCTACACCTTC.

The chain couples TRBV5-1 to TRBJ1-1, with 9 bases matching TRBD1. V shed 0 bases and J 1 base; nucleotides not matched to a gene: 7. CDR1 is SGHRS, CDR2 YFSETQ, per germline. The CDR3 totals 17 residues. The CDR3 DNA sequence: TGCGCCAGCAGCTTGGCTCTCGGGACAGGGACGAACACTGAAGCTTTCTTT. Amino acids: CASSLALGTGTNTEAFF.

The chain uses TRBV7-8 and TRBJ2-6; 7 bases map to TRBD1. This CDR3 is built from 15 residues. The V and J ends lost 6 bases and 2 bases, in that order; junction bases with no gene match: 4. Germline assignment: CDR1 SGHVS and CDR2 FQNEAQ. This chain's CDR3 is CASSTRGTGANVLTF. CDR3 nucleotide sequence: TGTGCCAGCAGTACCAGGGGGACTGGGGCCAACGTCCTGACTTTC.

This chain uses TRBV25-1 with TRBJ2-2; tentative D call: TRBD1 (5 bases). The ends were cut back, 7 bases at V and 2 bases at J, with 8 bases in the middle. The germline V gene encodes CDR1 MGHDK and CDR2 SYGVNS. The CDR3 totals 13 residues. CDR3: CASMTANTGELFF. In DNA form, the CDR3 reads TGTGCCAGCATGACAGCTAACACCGGGGAGCTGTTTTTT.

CDR3 in amino acids: CASSLADREAFF. Written as DNA, the CDR3 is TGCGCCAGCAGCTTGGCCGACAGAGAAGCTTTCTTT. This chain uses TRBV5-1 with TRBJ1-1; a possible D gene is TRBD1 (5 bases). The length of the CDR3 is 12 residues. Trimming took off 0 bases at V and 8 bases at J, with 8 bases between the two ends. The germline gives CDR1 SGHRS, CDR2 YFSETQ.

This chain joins TRBV5-4 and TRBJ2-1, with a possible D match to TRBD2 (5 bases). There are 15 residues in the CDR3. Trimming pared 1 base from V and 8 bases from J, leaving 16 bases between. Germline V CDR1 and CDR2: SGHNT, YYREEE (reference sequence). The DNA of the CDR3 is TGTGCCAGCAGCTTGTCACTAGATATGGTCTATGAGCAGTTCTTC. This gives the protein CASSLSLDMVYEQFF. The entire variable domain, with the rest obtained from reference TRBV5-4 and TRBJ2-1, is as follows: ETGVTQSPTHLIKTRGQQVTLRCSSQSGHNTVSWYQQALGQGPQFIFQYYREEENGRGNFPPRFSGLQFPNYSSELNVNALELDDSALYLCASSLSLDMVYEQFFGPGTRLTVL.

The chain employs TRBV2 and TRBJ1-1; D gene unclear. The CDR3 runs 13 residues. V lost 7 bases and J 1 base, leaving 10 bases between the germline ends. Looked up from germline, CDR1 is SNHLY and CDR2 is FYNNEI. CDR3 loop: CASTRSENTEAFF. CDR3 in DNA: TGTGCCAGCACCCGTTCAGAGAACACTGAAGCTTTCTTT. Filled out from reference TRBV2 and TRBJ1-1, the complete variable domain reads EPEVTQTPSHQVTQMGQEVILRCVPISNHLYFYWYRQILGQKVEFLVSFYNNEISEKSEIFDDQFSVERPDGSNFTLKIRSTKLEDSAMYFCASTRSENTEAFFGQGTRLTVV.

The chain employs TRBV7-6 and TRBJ1-1; no definite D call. Germline V lookup: CDR1 SGHVS, CDR2 FNYEAQ. CDR3 length equals 15 residues. The germline V and J ends were trimmed by 0 bases and 4 bases, with 12 bases remaining between them. This CDR3 is CASSLAPGWSTEAFF. The CDR3 bases are TGTGCCAGCAGCTTAGCGCCGGGTTGGAGCACTGAAGCTTTCTTT.

The chain employs TRBV19 and TRBJ2-1; 9 nucleotides match TRBD2. This CDR3 is 15 amino acids long. J gave up 4 bases and V 5 bases, and 6 bases lay outside the gene matches. CDR1 is LNHDA and CDR2 is SQIVND in the germline V gene (reference sequence). The CDR3 reads CASSDPAGGYNEQFF. In DNA, the CDR3 is TGTGCCAGTAGTGATCCAGCGGGAGGTTACAATGAGCAGTTCTTC.

The CDR3 bases are TGTGCCAGCAGCTTATTAGGGGGCAAAGCCGGGGAGCTGTTTTTT. Protein sequence: CASSLLGGKAGELFF. This chain joins TRBV7-2 and TRBJ2-2; 7 nucleotides agree with TRBD1. V shed 2 bases and J 6 bases; nucleotides not matched to a gene: 6. The CDR3 has 15 residues. CDR1 and CDR2 (germline): SGHTA, FQGNSA. Supplemented by reference TRBV7-2 and TRBJ2-2, the full variable domain reads GAGVSQSPSNKVTEKGKDVELRCDPISGHTALYWYRQSLGQGLEFLIYFQGNSAPDKSGLPSDRFSAERTGGSVSTLTIQRTQQEDSAVYLCASSLLGGKAGELFFGEGSRLTVL.

J is TRBJ2-7 and V is TRBV10-3; 7 bases map to TRBD1. This CDR3 comprises 15 residues. Looked up from germline, CDR1 is ENHRY and CDR2 is SYGVKD. The V and J ends lost 4 bases and 0 bases, in that order; junction bases with no gene match: 6. The CDR3 loop is CAISVYGTVSYEQYF. CDR3 DNA sequence: TGTGCCATCAGTGTTTACGGGACAGTCTCCTACGAGCAGTACTTC.

The chain links TRBV7-8 to TRBJ2-5; tentatively, D is TRBD1 (6 bases). CDR1 and CDR2 from the germline V gene are SGHVS and FQNEAQ. The CDR3 length is 14 residues. The ends were cut back, 5 bases at V and 3 bases at J, with 13 bases in the middle. The CDR3 reads CASSLTGTKETQYF. The CDR3 nucleotides are TGTGCCAGCAGCCTTACAGGGACCAAAGAGACCCAGTACTTC.

The chain combines TRBV30 with TRBJ1-5; D possibly corresponds to TRBD1 (5 bases). Trimming took off 3 bases at V and 0 bases at J, with 6 bases between the two ends. CDR1 GTSNPN and CDR2 SVGIG come from the germline V gene (reference sequence). CDR3 length: 13 amino acids. The chain's CDR3 is CAWRTASNQPQHF. CDR3 nucleotide sequence: TGTGCCTGGAGGACAGCTAGCAATCAGCCCCAGCATTTT.

J is TRBJ2-1 and V is TRBV7-8; TRBD1 aligns across 10 bases. The CDR3 covers 13 residues. Trimming took 7 bases from V and 5 from J; bases not matched to a gene: 2. Germline V gene data show CDR1 as SGHVS and CDR2 as FQNEAQ. The chain's CDR3 is CASKDRGDNEQFF. The CDR3, as DNA: TGTGCCAGCAAGGACAGGGGGGACAATGAGCAGTTCTTC.

The J gene is TRBJ1-1, the V gene TRBV4-2; TRBD1 aligns across 9 bases. The CDR3 length is 17 residues. In germline, CDR1 is LGHNA, CDR2 YNFKEQ. After removal of 1 base from V and 4 bases from J, the junction contained 10 bases not matched to a gene. CDR3 residues: CASSQVENRGPVTEAFF. CDR3 nucleotides: TGTGCCAGCAGCCAAGTTGAAAACAGGGGGCCCGTCACTGAAGCTTTCTTT.

This chain links TRBV7-9 with TRBJ2-5, with D maybe TRBD1 (6 bases). The CDR3 has 16 amino acids. Trimming took off 6 bases at V and 2 bases at J, with 19 bases between the two ends. The germline V gene encodes CDR1 SEHNR and CDR2 FQNEAQ (reference sequence). This chain's CDR3 is CASSTPRTDLQETQYF. The CDR3 region has the DNA TGTGCCAGCAGTACCCCCCGGACAGACCTACAAGAGACCCAGTACTTC. The whole variable domain, remainder taken from reference TRBV7-9 and TRBJ2-5, is DTGVSQNPRHKITKRGQNVTFRCDPISEHNRLYWYRQTLGQGPEFLTYFQNEAQLEKSRLLSDRFSAERPKGSFSTLEIQRTEQGDSAMYLCASSTPRTDLQETQYFGPGTRLLVL.